The rows below give T cell receptor beta chains drawn from one sample of a study of graft-versus-host responses after intestinal transplantation. TCRdb's table, derived via immunoSEQ multiplex PCR, lists solely in-frame clones and lacks some. The sample lists some 86,000 clones, around 89% occurring once. Antigens for these TCRs are unknown. Material: unstimulated CD4+ T cells sorted from spleen or lymph node cells, obtained before transplant. The source is a human donor who was the organ donor for an intestinal transplant. The CDR3 runs from the conserved cysteine through the conserved F or W.

V gene | CDR3 protein
TRBV5-1 | CASREGQGNEQFF
TRBV29-1 | CSVDSGLTEKLFF
TRBV5-1 | CASSWTGAGANVLTF
TRBV19 | CASSPGQSFSRYTF
TRBV5-1 | CASSPLGTGVYGANVLTF
TRBV27 | CASRRPGQGPHEQYF
TRBV29-1 | CSHRDRITDTQYF
TRBV14 | CASSQGSSSGVILSWGSYNEQFF
TRBV28 | CASSFGRSLLNNQPQHF
TRBV5-6 | CASSDVAQGPRLDTQYF
TRBV9 | CASSVGTSGATYNEQFF
TRBV5-1 | CASTEQGPHNEQFF
TRBV10-3 | CAISESSGGPSTNTGELFF
TRBV6-6 | CASREQGLVNEKLFF
TRBV11-3 | CASSHPGRGKYEQYF
TRBV29-1 | CSATPPAETQYF
TRBV7-9 | CASQGLARSQLSFNEQFF